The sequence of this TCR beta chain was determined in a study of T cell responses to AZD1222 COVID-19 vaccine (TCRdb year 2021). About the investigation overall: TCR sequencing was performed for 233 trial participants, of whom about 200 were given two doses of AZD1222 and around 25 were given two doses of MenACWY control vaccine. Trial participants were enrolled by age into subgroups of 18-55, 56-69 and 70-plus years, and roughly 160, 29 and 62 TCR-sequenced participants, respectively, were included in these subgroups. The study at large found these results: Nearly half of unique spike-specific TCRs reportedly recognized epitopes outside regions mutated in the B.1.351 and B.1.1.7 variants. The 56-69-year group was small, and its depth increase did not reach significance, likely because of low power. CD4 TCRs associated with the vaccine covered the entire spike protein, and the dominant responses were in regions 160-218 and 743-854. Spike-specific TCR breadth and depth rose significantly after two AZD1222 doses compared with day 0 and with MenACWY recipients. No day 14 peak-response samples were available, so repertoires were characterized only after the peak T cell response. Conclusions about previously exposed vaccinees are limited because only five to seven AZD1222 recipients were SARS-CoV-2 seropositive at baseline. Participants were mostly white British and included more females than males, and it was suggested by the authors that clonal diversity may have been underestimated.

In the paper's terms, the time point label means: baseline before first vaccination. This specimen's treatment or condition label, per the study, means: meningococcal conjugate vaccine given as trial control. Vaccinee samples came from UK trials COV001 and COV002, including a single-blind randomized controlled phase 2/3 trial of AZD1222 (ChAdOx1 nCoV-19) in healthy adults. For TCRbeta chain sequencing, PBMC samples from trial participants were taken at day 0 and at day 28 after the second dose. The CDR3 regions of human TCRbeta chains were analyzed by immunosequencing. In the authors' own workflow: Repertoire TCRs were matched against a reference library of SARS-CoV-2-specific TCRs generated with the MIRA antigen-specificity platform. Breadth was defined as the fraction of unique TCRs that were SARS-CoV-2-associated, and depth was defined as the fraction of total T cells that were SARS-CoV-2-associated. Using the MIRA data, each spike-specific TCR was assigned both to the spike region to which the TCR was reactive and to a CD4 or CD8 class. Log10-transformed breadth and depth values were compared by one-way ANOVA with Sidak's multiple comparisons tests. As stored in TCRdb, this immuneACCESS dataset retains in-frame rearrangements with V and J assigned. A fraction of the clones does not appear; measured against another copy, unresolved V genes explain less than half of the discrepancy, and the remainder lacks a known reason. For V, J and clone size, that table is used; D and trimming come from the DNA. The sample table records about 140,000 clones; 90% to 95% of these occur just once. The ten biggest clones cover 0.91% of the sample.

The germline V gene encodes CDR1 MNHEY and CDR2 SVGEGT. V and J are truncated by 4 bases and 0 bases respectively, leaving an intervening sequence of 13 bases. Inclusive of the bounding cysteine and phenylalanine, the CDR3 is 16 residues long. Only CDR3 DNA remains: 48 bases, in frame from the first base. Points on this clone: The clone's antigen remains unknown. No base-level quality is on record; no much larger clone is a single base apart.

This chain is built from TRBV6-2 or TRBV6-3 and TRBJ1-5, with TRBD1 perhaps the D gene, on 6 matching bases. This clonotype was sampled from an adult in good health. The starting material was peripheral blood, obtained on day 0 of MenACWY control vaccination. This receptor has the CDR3 CASSLNRETSNQPQHF. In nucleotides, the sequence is TGTGCCAGCAGTTTGAACAGGGAAACTAGCAATCAGCCCCAGCATTTT.